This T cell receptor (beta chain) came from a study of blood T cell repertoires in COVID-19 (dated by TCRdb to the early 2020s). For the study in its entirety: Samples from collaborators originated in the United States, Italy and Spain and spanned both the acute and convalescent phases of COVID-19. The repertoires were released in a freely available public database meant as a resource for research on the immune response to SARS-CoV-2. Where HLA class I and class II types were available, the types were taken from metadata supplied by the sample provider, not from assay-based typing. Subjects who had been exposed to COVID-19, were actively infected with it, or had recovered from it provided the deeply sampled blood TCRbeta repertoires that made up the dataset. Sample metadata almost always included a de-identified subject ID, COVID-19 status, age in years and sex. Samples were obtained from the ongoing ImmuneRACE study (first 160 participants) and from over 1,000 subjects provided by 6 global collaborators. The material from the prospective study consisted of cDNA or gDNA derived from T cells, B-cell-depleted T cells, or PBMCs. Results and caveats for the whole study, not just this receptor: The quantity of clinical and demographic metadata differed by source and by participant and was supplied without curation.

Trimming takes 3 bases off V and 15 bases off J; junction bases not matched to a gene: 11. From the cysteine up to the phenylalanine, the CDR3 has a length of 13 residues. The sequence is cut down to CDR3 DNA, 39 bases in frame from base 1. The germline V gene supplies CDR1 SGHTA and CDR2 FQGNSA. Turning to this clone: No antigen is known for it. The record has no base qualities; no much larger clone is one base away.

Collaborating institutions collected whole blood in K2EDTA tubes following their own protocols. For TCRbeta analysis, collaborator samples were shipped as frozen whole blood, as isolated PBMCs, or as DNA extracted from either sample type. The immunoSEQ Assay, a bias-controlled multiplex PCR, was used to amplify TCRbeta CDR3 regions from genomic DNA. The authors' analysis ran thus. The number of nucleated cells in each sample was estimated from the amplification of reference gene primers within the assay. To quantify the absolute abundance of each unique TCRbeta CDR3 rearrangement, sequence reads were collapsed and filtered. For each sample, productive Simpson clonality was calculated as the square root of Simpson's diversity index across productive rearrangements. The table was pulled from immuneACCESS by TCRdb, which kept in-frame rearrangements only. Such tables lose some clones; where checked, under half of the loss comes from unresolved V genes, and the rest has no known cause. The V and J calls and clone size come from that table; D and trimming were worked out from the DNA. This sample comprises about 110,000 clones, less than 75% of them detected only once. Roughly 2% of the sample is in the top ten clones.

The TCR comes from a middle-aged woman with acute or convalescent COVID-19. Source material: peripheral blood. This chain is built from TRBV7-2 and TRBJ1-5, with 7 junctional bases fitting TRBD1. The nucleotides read TGTGCCAGCAGCTTCCTACTACAGGGGACCCGGCATTTT. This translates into CASSFLLQGTRHF.